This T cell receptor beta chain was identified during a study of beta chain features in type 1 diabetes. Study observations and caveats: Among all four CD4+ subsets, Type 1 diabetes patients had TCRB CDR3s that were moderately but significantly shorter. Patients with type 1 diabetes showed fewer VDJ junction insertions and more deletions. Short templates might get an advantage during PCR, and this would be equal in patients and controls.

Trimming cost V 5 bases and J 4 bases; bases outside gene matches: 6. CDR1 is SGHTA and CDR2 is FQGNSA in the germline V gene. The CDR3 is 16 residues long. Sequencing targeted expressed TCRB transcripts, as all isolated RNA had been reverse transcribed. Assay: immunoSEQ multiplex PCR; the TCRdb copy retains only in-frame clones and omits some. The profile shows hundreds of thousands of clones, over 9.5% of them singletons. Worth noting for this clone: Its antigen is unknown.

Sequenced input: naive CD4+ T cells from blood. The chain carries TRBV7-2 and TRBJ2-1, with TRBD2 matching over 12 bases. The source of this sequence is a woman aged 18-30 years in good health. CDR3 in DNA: TGTGCCAGCAGCGCACTAGCGGGAGGAACATACAATGAGCAGTTCTTC. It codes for CASSALAGGTYNEQFF.